Presented here are 8 T cell receptor beta chains from one specimen sequenced in a study of shared clonotypes between healthy human individuals. The repertoire was sequenced with immunoSEQ multiplex PCR; TCRdb's copy has only in-frame clones and lacks some. Found here are some 2 million clones, approximately 95% of them singletons; the top ten hold roughly 0.13%. Specimen: naive CD4+ T cells sorted from blood. Subset: CD45RA+ positively selected. Receptor source: a man aged 18 to 29 in good health.

V gene TRBV19 combines with J gene TRBJ1-2; 7 bases map to TRBD1. The CDR3 covers 15 residues. V lost 5 bases and J lost 0; bases outside the gene matches: 6. Germline V gives CDR1 LNHDA, CDR2 SQIVND (reference sequence). CDR3 DNA sequence: TGTGCCAGTAGTTCTCGACAGGGAGCTAACTATGGCTACACCTTC. The encoded protein is CASSSRQGANYGYTF.

J is TRBJ2-7 and V is TRBV9, with D perhaps TRBD2 (5 bases). Germline CDR1 SGDLS, CDR2 YYNGEE. The CDR3 totals 16 residues. V shed 0 bases and J shed 0 bases, with 13 bases lying between them. CDR3 region: CASSVDPSGDSYEQYF. The DNA for the CDR3 is TGTGCCAGCAGCGTAGATCCTTCCGGGGACTCCTACGAGCAGTACTTC.

This sequence joins TRBV10-3 and TRBJ1-6; D gene uncertain. The CDR3 sequence is 13 residues long. Germline loops: CDR1 ENHRY, CDR2 SYGVKD. V was pared by 0 bases and J by 7 bases, with 4 bases between. In DNA, the CDR3 is TGTGCCATCAGTGAGTCTGAGAATTCACCCCTCCACTTT. Amino acids: CAISESENSPLHF.

The chain couples TRBV9 to TRBJ1-2; TRBD1 agrees at 8 bases. The length of the CDR3 is 17 residues. The germline gives CDR1 SGDLS, CDR2 YYNGEE. J gave up 7 bases and V 0 bases, and 14 bases lay outside the gene matches. CDR3 residues: CASSVDSRGLSVSGYTF. CDR3 sequence (DNA): TGTGCCAGCAGCGTAGATTCCAGGGGGCTGAGCGTGAGTGGCTACACCTTC.

V gene TRBV28 combines with J gene TRBJ1-2, with D hard to call. V lost 7 bases to trimming and J lost 3 bases, with 15 bases between them. Germline assignment: CDR1 MDHEN and CDR2 SYDVKM. CDR3 length: 14 amino acids. DNA of the CDR3: TGTGCCAGCACCTACCCTGGACTGCACTATGGCTACACCTTC. This codes for CASTYPGLHYGYTF.

The chain employs TRBV7-9 and TRBJ2-7, with 7 positions matching TRBD2. V gave up 5 bases and J gave up 5 bases; unmatched junction bases: 6. Germline V CDR1 and CDR2: SEHNR, FQNEAQ (reference sequence). The CDR3 is made up of 13 amino acids. This chain's CDR3 is CASSTSGIDEQYF. The CDR3 nucleotides read TGTGCCAGCAGCACCAGCGGGATCGACGAGCAGTACTTC.

This sequence joins TRBV6-5 and TRBJ2-7; 7 nucleotides agree with TRBD2. V shed 6 bases, J shed 3 bases, and the junction held 11 bases outside the gene matches. The germline CDR1 and CDR2 sequences are MNHEY and SVGAGI. The CDR3 is made up of 15 amino acids. CDR3 DNA: TGTGCCAGCAGCAACAGCGGGATAACTTTCTACGAGCAGTACTTC. This encodes CASSNSGITFYEQYF.

The chain carries TRBV12-5 and TRBJ2-3; D tentatively fits TRBD1 or TRBD2 (5 bases each). V was shortened by 1 base and J by 2 bases, with 19 bases between the two germline ends. Per the germline V gene, CDR1 is LGHNT and CDR2 is FRNRAP. There are 18 residues in the CDR3. The CDR3 reads CASGLARVGGLTTDTQYF. In nucleotides, the CDR3 is TGTGCTAGTGGTTTGGCCAGGGTCGGAGGTCTCACCACAGATACGCAGTATTTT. Using reference TRBV12-5 and TRBJ2-3 for the parts outside the CDR3, the full variable domain is DARVTQTPRHKVTEMGQEVTMRCQPILGHNTVFWYRQTMMQGLELLAYFRNRAPLDDSGMPKDRFSAEMPDATLATLKIQPSEPRDSAVYFCASGLARVGGLTTDTQYFGPGTRLTVL.